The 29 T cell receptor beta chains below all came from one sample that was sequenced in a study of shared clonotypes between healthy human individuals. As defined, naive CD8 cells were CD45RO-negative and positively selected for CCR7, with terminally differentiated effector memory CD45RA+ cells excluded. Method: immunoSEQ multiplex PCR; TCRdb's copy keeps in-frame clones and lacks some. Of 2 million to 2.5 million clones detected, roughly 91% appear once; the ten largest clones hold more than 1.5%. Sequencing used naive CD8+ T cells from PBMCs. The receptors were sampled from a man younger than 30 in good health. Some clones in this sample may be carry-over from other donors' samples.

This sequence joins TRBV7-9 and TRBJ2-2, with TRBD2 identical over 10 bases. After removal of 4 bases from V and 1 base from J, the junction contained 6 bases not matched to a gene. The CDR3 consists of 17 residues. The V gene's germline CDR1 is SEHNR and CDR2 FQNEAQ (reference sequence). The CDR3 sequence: CASSSHTSGKNTGELFF. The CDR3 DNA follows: TGTGCCAGCAGCTCCCACACTAGCGGGAAGAACACCGGGGAGCTGTTTTTT.

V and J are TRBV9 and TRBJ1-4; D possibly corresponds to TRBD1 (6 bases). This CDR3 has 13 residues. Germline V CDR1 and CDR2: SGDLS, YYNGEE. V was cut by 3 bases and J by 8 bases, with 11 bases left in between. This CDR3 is CASSAPGQEKLFF. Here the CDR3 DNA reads TGTGCCAGCAGCGCACCGGGACAAGAAAAACTGTTTTTT. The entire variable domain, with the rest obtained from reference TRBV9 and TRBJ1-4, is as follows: DSGVTQTPKHLITATGQRVTLRCSPRSGDLSVYWYQQSLDQGLQFLIQYYNGEERAKGNILERFSAQQFPDLHSELNLSSLELGDSALYFCASSAPGQEKLFFGSGTQLSVL.

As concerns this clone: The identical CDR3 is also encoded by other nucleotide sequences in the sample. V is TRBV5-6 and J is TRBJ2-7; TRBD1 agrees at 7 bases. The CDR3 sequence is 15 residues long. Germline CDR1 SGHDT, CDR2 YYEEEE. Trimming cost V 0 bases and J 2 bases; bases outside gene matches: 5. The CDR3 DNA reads TGTGCCAGCAGCTTGGCCGGCCAGGGGGCCTACGAGCAGTACTTC. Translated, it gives CASSLAGQGAYEQYF.

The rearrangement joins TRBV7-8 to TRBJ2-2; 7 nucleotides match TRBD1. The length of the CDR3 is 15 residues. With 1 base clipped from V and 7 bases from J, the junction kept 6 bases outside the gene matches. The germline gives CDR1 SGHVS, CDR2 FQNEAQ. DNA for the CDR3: TGTGCCAGCAGCTTAGGGTCAGGGGGTTTCGGGGAGCTGTTTTTT. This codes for CASSLGSGGFGELFF.

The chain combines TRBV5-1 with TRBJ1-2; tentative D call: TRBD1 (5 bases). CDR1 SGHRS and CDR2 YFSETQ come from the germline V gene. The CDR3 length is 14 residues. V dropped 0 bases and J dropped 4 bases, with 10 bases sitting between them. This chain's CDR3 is CASSLAQGVYGYTF. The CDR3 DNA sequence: TGCGCCAGCAGCTTGGCCCAGGGCGTCTATGGCTACACCTTC.

The CDR3 is CASSLAGPYYNEQFF. CDR3 DNA: TGTGCCAGCAGTTTAGCGGGACCCTACTACAATGAGCAGTTCTTC. V and J are TRBV27 and TRBJ2-1; D may be TRBD2 (6 bases). Germline loops: CDR1 MNHEY, CDR2 SMNVEV (reference sequence). V was shortened by 2 bases and J by 3 bases, with 11 bases between the two germline ends. The CDR3 extends over 15 amino acids.

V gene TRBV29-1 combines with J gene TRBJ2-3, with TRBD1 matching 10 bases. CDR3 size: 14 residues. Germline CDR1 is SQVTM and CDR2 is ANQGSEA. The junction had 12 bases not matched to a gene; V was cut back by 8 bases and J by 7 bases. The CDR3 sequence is CSLPGQGLDYTQYF. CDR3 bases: TGCAGCCTTCCGGGACAGGGGCTAGATTATACGCAGTATTTT.

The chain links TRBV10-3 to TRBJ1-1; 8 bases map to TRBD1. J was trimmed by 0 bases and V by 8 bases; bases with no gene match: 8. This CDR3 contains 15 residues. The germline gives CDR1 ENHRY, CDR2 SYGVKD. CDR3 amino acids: CAIGADRGLNTEAFF. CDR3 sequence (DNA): TGTGCCATCGGAGCAGACAGGGGATTGAACACTGAAGCTTTCTTT.

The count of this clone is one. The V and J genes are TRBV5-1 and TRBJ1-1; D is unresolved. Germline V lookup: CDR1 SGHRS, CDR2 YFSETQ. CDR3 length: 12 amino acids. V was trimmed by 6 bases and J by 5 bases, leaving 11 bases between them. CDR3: CASNEGGTEAFF. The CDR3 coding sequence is TGCGCCAGCAATGAGGGAGGGACTGAAGCTTTCTTT.

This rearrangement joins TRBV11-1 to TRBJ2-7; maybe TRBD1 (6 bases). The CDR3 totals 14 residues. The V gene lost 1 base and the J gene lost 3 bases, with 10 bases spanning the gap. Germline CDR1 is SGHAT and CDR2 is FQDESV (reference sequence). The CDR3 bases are TGTGCCAGCAGCTTAGGAGACAGGATCTACGAGCAGTACTTC. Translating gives CASSLGDRIYEQYF. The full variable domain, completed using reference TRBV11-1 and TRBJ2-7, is EAEVAQSPRYKITEKSQAVAFWCDPISGHATLYWYRQILGQGPELLVQFQDESVVDDSQLPKDRFSAERLKGVDSTLKIQPAELGDSAMYLCASSLGDRIYEQYFGPGTRLTVT.

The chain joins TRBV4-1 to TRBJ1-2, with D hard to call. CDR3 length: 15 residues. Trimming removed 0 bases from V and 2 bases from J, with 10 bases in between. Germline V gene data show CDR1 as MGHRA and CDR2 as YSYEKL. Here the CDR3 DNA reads TGCGCCAGCAGCCAAGAACGGCCGGCCAACTATGGCTACACCTTC. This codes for CASSQERPANYGYTF.

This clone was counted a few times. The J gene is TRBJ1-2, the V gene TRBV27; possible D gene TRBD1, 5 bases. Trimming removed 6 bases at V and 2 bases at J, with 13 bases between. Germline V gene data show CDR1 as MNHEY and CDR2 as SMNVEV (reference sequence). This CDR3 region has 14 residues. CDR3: CASREGLGNYGYTF. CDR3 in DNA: TGTGCCAGCAGGGAGGGACTGGGGAACTATGGCTACACCTTC.

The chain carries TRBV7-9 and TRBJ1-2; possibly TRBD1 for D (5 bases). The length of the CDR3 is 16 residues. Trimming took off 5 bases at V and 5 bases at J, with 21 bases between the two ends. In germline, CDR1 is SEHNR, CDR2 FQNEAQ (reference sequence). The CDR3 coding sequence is TGTGCCAGCAGCCTCTCGACAGTCGAGACCTTATATGGCTACACCTTC. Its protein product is CASSLSTVETLYGYTF. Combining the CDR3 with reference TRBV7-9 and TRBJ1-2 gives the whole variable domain DTGVSQNPRHKITKRGQNVTFRCDPISEHNRLYWYRQTLGQGPEFLTYFQNEAQLEKSRLLSDRFSAERPKGSFSTLEIQRTEQGDSAMYLCASSLSTVETLYGYTFGSGTRLTVV.

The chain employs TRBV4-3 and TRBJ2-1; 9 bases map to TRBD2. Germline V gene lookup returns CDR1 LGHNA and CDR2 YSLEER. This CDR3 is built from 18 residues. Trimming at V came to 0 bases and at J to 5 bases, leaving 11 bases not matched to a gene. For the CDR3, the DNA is TGCGCCAGCAGCCAAGATATGGAGCGGGAGGTCCCGCACAATGAGCAGTTCTTC. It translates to CASSQDMEREVPHNEQFF.

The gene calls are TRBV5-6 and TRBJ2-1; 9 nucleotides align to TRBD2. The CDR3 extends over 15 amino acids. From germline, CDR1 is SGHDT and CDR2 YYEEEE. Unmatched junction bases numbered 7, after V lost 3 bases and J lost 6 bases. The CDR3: CASSYSGSRGNEQFF. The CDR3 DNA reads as TGTGCCAGCAGCTATAGCGGGAGTCGAGGCAATGAGCAGTTCTTC. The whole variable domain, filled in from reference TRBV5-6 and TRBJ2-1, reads DAGVTQSPTHLIKTRGQQVTLRCSPKSGHDTVSWYQQALGQGPQFIFQYYEEEERQRGNFPDRFSGHQFPNYSSELNVNALLLGDSALYLCASSYSGSRGNEQFFGPGTRLTVL.

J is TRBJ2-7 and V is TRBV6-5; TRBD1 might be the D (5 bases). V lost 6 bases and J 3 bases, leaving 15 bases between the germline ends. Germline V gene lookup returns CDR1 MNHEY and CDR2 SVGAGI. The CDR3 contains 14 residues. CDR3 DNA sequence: TGTGCCAGCAGCCCCGTGGGGCAGGTCTACGAGCAGTACTTC. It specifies CASSPVGQVYEQYF.

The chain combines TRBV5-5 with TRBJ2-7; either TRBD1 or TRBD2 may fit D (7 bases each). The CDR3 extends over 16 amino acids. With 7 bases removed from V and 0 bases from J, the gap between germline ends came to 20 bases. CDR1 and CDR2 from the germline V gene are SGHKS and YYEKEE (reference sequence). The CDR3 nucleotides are TGTGCCAGCCAAAGCAGGGGGGGACAGAGCTCCTACGAGCAGTACTTC. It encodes CASQSRGGQSSYEQYF. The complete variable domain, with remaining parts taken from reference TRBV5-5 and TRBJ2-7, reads DAGVTQSPTHLIKTRGQQVTLRCSPISGHKSVSWYQQVLGQGPQFIFQYYEKEERGRGNFPDRFSARQFPNYSSELNVNALLLGDSALYLCASQSRGGQSSYEQYFGPGTRLTVT.

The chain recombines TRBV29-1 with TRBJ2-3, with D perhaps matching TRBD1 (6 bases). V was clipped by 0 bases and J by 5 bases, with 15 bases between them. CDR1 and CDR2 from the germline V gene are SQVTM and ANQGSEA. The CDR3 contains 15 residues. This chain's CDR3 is CSVEEGAHSGDTQYF. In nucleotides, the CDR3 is TGCAGCGTTGAAGAGGGGGCCCATTCCGGAGATACGCAGTATTTT.

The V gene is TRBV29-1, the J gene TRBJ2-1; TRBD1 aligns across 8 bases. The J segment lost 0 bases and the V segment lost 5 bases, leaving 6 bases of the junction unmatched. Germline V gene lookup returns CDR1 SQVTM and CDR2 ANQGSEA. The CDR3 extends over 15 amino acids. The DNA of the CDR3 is TGCAGCGTTCCAATGGACAGGGACTCCTACAATGAGCAGTTCTTC. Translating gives CSVPMDRDSYNEQFF.

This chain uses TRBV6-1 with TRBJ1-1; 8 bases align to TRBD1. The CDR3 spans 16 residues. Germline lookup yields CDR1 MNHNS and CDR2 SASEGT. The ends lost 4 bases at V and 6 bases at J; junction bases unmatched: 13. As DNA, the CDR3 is TGTGCCAGCAGTGCCAACAGGGGGTGGCCGCCCGCTGAAGCTTTCTTT. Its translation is CASSANRGWPPAEAFF.

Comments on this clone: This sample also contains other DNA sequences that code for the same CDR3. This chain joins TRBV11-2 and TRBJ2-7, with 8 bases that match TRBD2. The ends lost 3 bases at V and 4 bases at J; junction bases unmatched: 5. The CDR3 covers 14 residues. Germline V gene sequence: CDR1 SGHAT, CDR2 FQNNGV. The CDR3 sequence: CASSFLAGGYEQYF. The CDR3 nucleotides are TGTGCCAGCAGCTTTCTCGCGGGGGGATACGAGCAGTACTTC.

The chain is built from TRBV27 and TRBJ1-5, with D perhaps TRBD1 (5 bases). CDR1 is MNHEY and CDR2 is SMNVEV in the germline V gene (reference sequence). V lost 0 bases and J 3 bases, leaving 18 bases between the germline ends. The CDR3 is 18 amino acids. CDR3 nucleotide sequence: TGTGCCAGCAGTTTATCGTTTTCTGGGGGAATGTACAATCAGCCCCAGCATTTT. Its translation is CASSLSFSGGMYNQPQHF.

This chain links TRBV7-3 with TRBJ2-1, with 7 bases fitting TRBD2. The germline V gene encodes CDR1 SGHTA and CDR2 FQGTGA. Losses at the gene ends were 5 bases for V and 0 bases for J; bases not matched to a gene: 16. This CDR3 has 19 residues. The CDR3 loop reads CASSPQPPGRGHSYNEQFF. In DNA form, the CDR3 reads TGTGCCAGCAGCCCGCAGCCCCCGGGGAGGGGTCACTCCTACAATGAGCAGTTCTTC.

The DNA of the CDR3 is TGTGCCAGCAGCTTGGTTAGGGGGTGGAATGAGCAGTTCTTC. Its translation: CASSLVRGWNEQFF. The chain employs TRBV7-9 and TRBJ2-1; TRBD1 is a possible D gene (6 bases). Trimming stripped 3 bases from V and 7 bases from J, with 13 bases between. Germline CDR1 and CDR2: SEHNR and FQNEAQ (reference sequence). This CDR3 comprises 14 residues. Supplemented by reference TRBV7-9 and TRBJ2-1, the full variable domain reads DTGVSQNPRHKITKRGQNVTFRCDPISEHNRLYWYRQTLGQGPEFLTYFQNEAQLEKSRLLSDRFSAERPKGSFSTLEIQRTEQGDSAMYLCASSLVRGWNEQFFGPGTRLTVL.

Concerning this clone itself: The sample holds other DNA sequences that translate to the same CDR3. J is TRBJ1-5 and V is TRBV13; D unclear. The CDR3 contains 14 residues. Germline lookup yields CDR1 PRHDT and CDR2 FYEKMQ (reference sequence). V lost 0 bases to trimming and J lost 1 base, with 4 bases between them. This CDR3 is CASSLGGSNQPQHF. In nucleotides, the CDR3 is TGTGCCAGCAGCTTAGGTGGAAGCAATCAGCCCCAGCATTTT.

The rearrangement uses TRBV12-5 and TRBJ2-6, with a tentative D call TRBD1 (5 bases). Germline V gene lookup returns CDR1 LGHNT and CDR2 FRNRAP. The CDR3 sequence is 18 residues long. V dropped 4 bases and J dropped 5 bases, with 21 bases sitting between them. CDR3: CASGYRHAGQSRANVLTF. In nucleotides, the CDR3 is TGTGCTAGTGGTTACCGCCATGCAGGACAAAGTCGGGCCAACGTCCTGACTTTC.

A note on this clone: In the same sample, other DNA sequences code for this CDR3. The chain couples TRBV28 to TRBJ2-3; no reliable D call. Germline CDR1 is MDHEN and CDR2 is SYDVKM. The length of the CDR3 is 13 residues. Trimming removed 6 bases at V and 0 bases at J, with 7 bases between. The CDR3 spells CASSPSSTDTQYF. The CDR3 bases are TGTGCCAGCAGCCCCTCCAGCACAGATACGCAGTATTTT.

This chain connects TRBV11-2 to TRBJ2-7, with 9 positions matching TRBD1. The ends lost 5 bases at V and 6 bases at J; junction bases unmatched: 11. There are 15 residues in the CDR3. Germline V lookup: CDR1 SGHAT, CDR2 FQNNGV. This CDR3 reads CASSPRGTGFREQYF. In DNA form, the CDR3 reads TGTGCCAGCAGCCCCCGGGGGACAGGGTTTCGCGAGCAGTACTTC.

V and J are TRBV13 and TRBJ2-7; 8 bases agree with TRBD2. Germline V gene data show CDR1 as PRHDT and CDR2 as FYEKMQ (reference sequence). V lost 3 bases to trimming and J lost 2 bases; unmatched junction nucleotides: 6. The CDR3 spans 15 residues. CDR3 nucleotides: TGTGCCAGCAGCTTCAGAGCGGGAGTCCCCTACGAGCAGTACTTC. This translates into CASSFRAGVPYEQYF.